These 5 T cell receptor beta chains were all obtained from the same sample, sequenced in a study of control samples from healthy donors and cancer patients. Sequencing used immunoSEQ multiplex PCR; TCRdb keeps in-frame clones, though not all of them. The table shows 130,000 to 150,000 clones, with roughly 94% occurring only once. The source material was PBMCs. The source is a man aged 55 to 69 with colorectal cancer.

The chain recombines TRBV5-5 with TRBJ2-5; TRBD1 is a possible D gene (5 bases). V lost 0 bases and J 5 bases, leaving 8 bases between the germline ends. This CDR3 has 13 amino acids. Per the germline V gene, CDR1 is SGHKS and CDR2 is YYEKEE (reference sequence). The CDR3 bases are TGTGCCAGCAGCTTGGGACAGAGGGAGACCCAGTACTTC. It yields the protein CASSLGQRETQYF. Filled out from reference TRBV5-5 and TRBJ2-5, the complete variable domain reads DAGVTQSPTHLIKTRGQQVTLRCSPISGHKSVSWYQQVLGQGPQFIFQYYEKEERGRGNFPDRFSARQFPNYSSELNVNALLLGDSALYLCASSLGQRETQYFGPGTRLLVL.

This chain uses TRBV27 with TRBJ1-1, with D perhaps TRBD1 (5 bases). The CDR3 extends over 13 amino acids. V was clipped by 6 bases and J by 4 bases, with 12 bases between them. CDR1 is MNHEY and CDR2 is SMNVEV in the germline V gene (reference sequence). The CDR3 here is CASRLGRGTEAFF. The CDR3 DNA reads TGTGCCAGCAGGTTGGGAAGGGGCACTGAAGCTTTCTTT.

V usage is TRBV3-1 (or the pseudogene TRBV3-2) and J usage is TRBJ1-6; D possibly corresponds to TRBD1 (5 bases). CDR1 LGHDT and CDR2 YNNKEL come from the germline V gene (reference sequence). The CDR3 runs to 15 residues. Trimming took off 3 bases at V and 7 bases at J, with 13 bases between the two ends. CDR3 in DNA: TGTGCCAGCAGCCAGGGGGGGACGGGGAATTCACCCCTCCACTTT. Translated, it gives CASSQGGTGNSPLHF.

This chain links TRBV6-2 or TRBV6-3 with TRBJ2-5; the D is unclear. V was cut by 5 bases and J by 2 bases, with 6 bases left in between. The CDR3 is 12 amino acids. Germline assignment: CDR1 MNHEY and CDR2 SVGEGT. CDR3 nucleotide sequence: TGTGCCAGCAGTCGCCCACAAGAGACCCAGTACTTC. Its translation is CASSRPQETQYF.

The J gene is TRBJ1-1, the V gene TRBV5-1; the D gene is possibly TRBD1 (5 bases). The V end was cut by 0 bases, the J end by 0 bases, with 9 bases between. Germline V gene sequence: CDR1 SGHRS, CDR2 YFSETQ. CDR3 length: 15 residues. As DNA, the CDR3 is TGCGCCAGCAGCTTGGCTGGGGGATTGAACACTGAAGCTTTCTTT. The encoded protein is CASSLAGGLNTEAFF.